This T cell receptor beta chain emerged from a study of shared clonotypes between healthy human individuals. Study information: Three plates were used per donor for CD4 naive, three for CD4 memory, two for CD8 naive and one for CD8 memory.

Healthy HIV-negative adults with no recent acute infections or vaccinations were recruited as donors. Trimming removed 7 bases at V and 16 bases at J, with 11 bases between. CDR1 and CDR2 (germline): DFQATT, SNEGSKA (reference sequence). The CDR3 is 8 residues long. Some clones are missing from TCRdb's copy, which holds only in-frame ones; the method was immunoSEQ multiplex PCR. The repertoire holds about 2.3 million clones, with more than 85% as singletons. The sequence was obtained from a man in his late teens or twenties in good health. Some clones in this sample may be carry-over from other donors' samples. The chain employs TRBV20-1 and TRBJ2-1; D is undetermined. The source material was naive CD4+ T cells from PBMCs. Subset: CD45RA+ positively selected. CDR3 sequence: CSVLSNFF. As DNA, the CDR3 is TGCAGTGTTCTTAGTAATTTCTTC.